Listed below are T cell receptor beta chains from one sample, sequenced in a study of blood T cell repertoires in COVID-19. Profiling relied on immunoSEQ multiplex PCR, and the TCRdb table lists in-frame clones only, not all of them. Of roughly 76,000 clones listed, about nine tenths are singletons. The sample was peripheral blood. Receptor source: a woman between 18 and 29 years old with acute or convalescent COVID-19. CDR3s include the opening cysteine and the closing phenylalanine or tryptophan. The D gene is left open where the match is weak. The size entry is marked missing in some rows and otherwise reads once, few, many or a size class.

>.|TRBJ1-6|.|TRBV21-1
CASSKDRQETRICPYYNSPLHF
TGTGCCAGCAGCAAAGACCGGCAGGAGACTAGAATATGCCCCTACTATAATTCACCCCTCCACTTT
>.|TRBJ1-1|TRBD1|TRBV7-2
CASSLTGQGAAFF
TGTGCCAGCAGCTTAACGGGACAGGGCGCCGCTTTCTTT
>once|TRBJ2-1|.|TRBV11-2
CASSLGRRDNEQFF
TGTGCCAGCAGCCTAGGAAGGAGAGACAATGAGCAGTTCTTC
>.|TRBJ2-7|.|TRBV20-1
CSASRGTGYEQYF
TGCAGTGCTAGTCGGGGGACCGGCTACGAGCAGTACTTC
>.|TRBJ1-2|.|TRBV20-1
CSASQDSYGYTF
TGCAGTGCTAGTCAGGATTCCTATGGCTACACCTTC
>.|TRBJ1-2|TRBD1|TRBV6-6
CASSGTTGDYGYTF
TGTGCCAGTTCCGGGACCACAGGGGACTATGGCTACACCTTC
>.|TRBJ1-3|TRBD1|TRBV5-1
CASSTGTEFSMSGNTIYF
TGCGCCAGCAGCACCGGGACAGAATTCTCAATGTCTGGAAACACCATATATTTT
>.|TRBJ1-4|.|TRBV4-3
CASSQESTATNEKLFF
TGCGCCAGCAGCCAAGAGTCCACAGCAACTAATGAAAAACTGTTTTTT
>.|TRBJ2-5|.|TRBV7-2
CASSLKGVEETQYF
TGTGCCAGCAGCCTCAAAGGGGTGGAAGAGACCCAGTACTTC
>.|TRBJ2-1|.|TRBV2
CASSVQRTYNEQFF
TGTGCCAGCAGTGTTCAGCGGACTTACAATGAGCAGTTCTTC
>.|TRBJ2-5|.|TRBV19
CASSQGLRETQYF
TGTGCCAGTAGTCAGGGGCTAAGAGAGACCCAGTACTTC
>.|TRBJ2-7|.|TRBV29-1
CSVRALEGSEQYF
TGCAGCGTCAGGGCATTGGAGGGTTCCGAGCAGTACTTC
>.|TRBJ2-2|.|TRBV2
CASSGGWRRGIRELFF
TGTGCCAGCAGTGGGGGTTGGCGTAGAGGGATAAGGGAGCTGTTTTTT
>.|TRBJ2-7|.|TRBV5-1
CASSLGSEGPLYEQYF
TGCGCCAGCAGCTTGGGATCGGAGGGGCCCCTGTACGAGCAGTACTTC
>.|TRBJ2-6|TRBD1|TRBV12-3/TRBV12-4
CASDRAGANVLTF
TGTGCCAGTGACAGGGCTGGGGCCAACGTCCTGACTTTC
>.|TRBJ2-1|.|TRBV5-4
CASSLAITSQPFF
TGTGCCAGCAGCTTGGCCATAACTAGCCAGCCGTTCTTC
>.|TRBJ1-1|TRBD1|TRBV4-1
CASSRVRQGNTEAFF
TGCGCCAGCAGCCGGGTGAGACAGGGGAACACTGAAGCTTTCTTT
>.|TRBJ1-5|.|TRBV10-3
CATRQASGNQPQHF
TGTGCCACTCGACAGGCTTCGGGCAATCAGCCCCAGCATTTT
>.|TRBJ1-4|.|TRBV6-5
CASSLSSGEKLFF
TGTGCCAGCAGTCTCTCCTCGGGGGAAAAACTGTTTTTT
>once|TRBJ1-2|.|TRBV12-3/TRBV12-4
CASSLEGDGYTF
TGTGCCAGCAGTTTAGAGGGGGATGGCTACACCTTC
>.|TRBJ1-1|.|TRBV7-9
CASSLVQGNTEAFF
TGTGCCAGCAGCTTAGTTCAGGGGAACACTGAAGCTTTCTTT
>.|TRBJ1-5|.|TRBV20-1
CSASQGTNQPQHF
TGCAGTGCTAGTCAGGGGACGAATCAGCCCCAGCATTTT
>.|TRBJ1-5|.|TRBV27
CASRPGDNQPQHF
TGTGCCAGCAGACCCGGGGACAATCAGCCCCAGCATTTT
>.|TRBJ2-1|.|TRBV2
CASKRDTDYNEQFF
TGTGCCAGCAAGCGGGACACGGACTACAATGAGCAGTTCTTC
>few|TRBJ1-1|.|TRBV5-1
CASSLTGLGTEAFF
TGCGCCAGCAGCTTGACAGGGTTGGGCACTGAAGCTTTCTTT
>few|TRBJ1-3|.|TRBV30
CAWRLQGFGNTIYF
TGTGCCTGGAGATTACAGGGATTTGGAAACACCATATATTTT
>.|TRBJ2-5|.|TRBV7-9
CASRATVQETQYF
TGTGCCAGCAGAGCGACAGTACAAGAGACCCAGTACTTC
>.|TRBJ1-5|.|TRBV19
CASSIFSSSVYNQPQHF
TGTGCCAGTAGTATCTTCTCGTCTTCCGTCTACAATCAGCCCCAGCATTTT
>.|TRBJ2-1|.|TRBV3-1/TRBV3-2
CASSQDGTADNEQFF
TGTGCCAGCAGCCAAGACGGAACAGCAGACAATGAGCAGTTCTTC
>.|TRBJ2-7|.|TRBV15
CATSRVYQDISYEQYF
TGTGCCACCAGCAGAGTGTATCAGGATATCTCCTACGAGCAGTACTTC
>.|TRBJ1-1|.|TRBV30
CAWSVLDTEAFF
TGTGCCTGGAGTGTACTGGACACTGAAGCTTTCTTT
>.|TRBJ2-5|.|TRBV28
CASSPPLPGTQYF
TGTGCCAGCAGCCCGCCCCTTCCGGGGACCCAGTACTTC
>few|TRBJ1-1|.|TRBV29-1
CSVFSSLRGTEAFF
TGCAGCGTTTTCAGTAGTCTTCGAGGTACTGAAGCTTTCTTT
>once|TRBJ1-3|TRBD1|TRBV18
CASSPDRAGNTIYF
TGTGCCAGCTCACCGGACAGGGCTGGAAACACCATATATTTT
>.|TRBJ1-1|.|TRBV6-5
CASSRPGNTEAFF
TGTGCCAGCAGTCGACCAGGGAACACTGAAGCTTTCTTT
>.|TRBJ1-2|.|TRBV12-3/TRBV12-4
CASSFGGAHGYTF
TGTGCCAGCAGTTTTGGGGGGGCGCATGGCTACACCTTC
>.|TRBJ2-2|.|TRBV3-1/TRBV3-2
CASSRPDSLGTGELFF
TGTGCCAGCAGCAGACCGGACAGCCTTGGGACCGGGGAGCTGTTTTTT
>once|TRBJ2-7|TRBD2|TRBV5-6
CASSPQSGLAGGPEQYF
TGTGCCAGCAGCCCCCAAAGTGGTCTAGCGGGAGGGCCGGAGCAGTACTTC
>once|TRBJ2-3|.|TRBV29-1
CSVERTQGWVSGTQYF
TGCAGCGTTGAGAGAACCCAGGGTTGGGTTTCGGGTACGCAGTATTTT
>once|TRBJ1-2|.|TRBV7-9
CASSFSTGSSGYTF
TGTGCCAGCAGCTTCTCCACAGGGTCGAGCGGCTACACCTTC
>.|TRBJ2-1|TRBD2|TRBV7-2
CASSSPGLAGGNEQFF
TGTGCCAGCAGTTCTCCTGGACTAGCGGGAGGTAATGAGCAGTTCTTC
>many|TRBJ2-7|TRBD2|TRBV27
CASSWSAGGLEQYF
TGTGCCAGCAGTTGGAGCGCGGGGGGACTCGAGCAGTACTTC
>.|TRBJ2-1|TRBD2|TRBV11-2
CASSLTTSGTYNEQFF
TGTGCCAGCAGCTTAACAACTAGCGGGACATACAATGAGCAGTTCTTC
>.|TRBJ2-7|TRBD1|TRBV27
CASSSLGQVPHEQYF
TGTGCCAGCAGTTCCCTGGGACAGGTTCCTCACGAGCAGTACTTC
>.|TRBJ2-1|TRBD1|TRBV6-5
CASSYSVPGQGGEQFF
TGTGCCAGCAGTTACTCGGTCCCGGGACAGGGGGGTGAGCAGTTCTTC